The 19 T cell receptor beta chains listed next were all sequenced from one sample in a study of identical twins. TCRdb re-called the 5' RACE reads with MiXCR, one entry per CDR3 protein. There are under 250,000 distinct CDR3 sequences in the sample; roughly an eighth occur only once, and 3.5% to 5% lies in the top ten. A further study also used this sample, focusing on yellow fever vaccine responses in identical twins.

The specimen sequenced was memory (CD45RO+) T cells sorted from blood. The source of these receptors is a woman aged 18-29 years in good health.

This clonotype occurred many times. V gene TRBV5-1 combines with J gene TRBJ2-1; 10 bases line up with TRBD2. The V segment lost 7 bases and the J segment 2 bases; nucleotides outside the gene matches: 3. This CDR3 spans 14 amino acids. Germline V gene lookup returns CDR1 SGHRS and CDR2 YFSETQ. The CDR3 loop is CASYSGGPYNEQFF. The CDR3 nucleotides read TGCGCCAGCTATAGCGGGGGGCCCTACAATGAGCAGTTCTTC.

V gene TRBV14 combines with J gene TRBJ1-1; 8 nucleotides agree with TRBD1. Germline-derived CDR1 and CDR2 are SGHDN and FVKESK. There are 16 residues in the CDR3. Germline trimming cut 1 base from V and 2 bases from J; bases unmatched to any gene: 6. The CDR3 reads CASSQGTGTINTEAFF. The CDR3 nucleotides are TGTGCCAGCAGCCAAGGGACAGGGACTATTAACACTGAAGCTTTCTTT.

In its sample, this clonotype was seen a few times. The chain recombines TRBV20-1 with TRBJ2-7; TRBD2 might be the D (6 bases). Germline V lookup: CDR1 DFQATT, CDR2 SNEGSKA (reference sequence). Between the trimmed V and J ends, which lost 6 bases and 6 bases, there was a span of 18 bases. The CDR3 runs 13 residues. This CDR3 reads CSATGLIIREQYF. CDR3 sequence (DNA): TGCAGTGCCACAGGACTAATAATACGCGAGCAGTACTTC.

This clonotype appeared a few times. V usage is TRBV29-1 and J usage is TRBJ2-2; TRBD1 or TRBD2 may be the D gene (5 bases each). V was clipped by 4 bases and J by 0 bases, with 24 bases between them. CDR3 size: 19 residues. Germline loops: CDR1 SQVTM, CDR2 ANQGSEA. In DNA form, the CDR3 reads TGCAGCGTTGTGCCCCGTTTTTCCCGGGGCCTCGCGAACACCGGGGAGCTGTTTTTT. Translating it yields CSVVPRFSRGLANTGELFF.

The CDR3 protein is CASRRTGGFDTGELFF. As DNA, the CDR3 is TGTGCCAGCAGACGGACAGGGGGGTTTGACACCGGGGAGCTGTTTTTT. The V call is TRBV6-4, the J call TRBJ2-2, with 10 bases fitting TRBD1. Germline values: CDR1 MRHNA, CDR2 SNTAGT. The CDR3 length is 16 residues. With 6 bases clipped from V and 3 bases from J, the junction kept 7 bases outside the gene matches.

This clonotype was picked up many times. The chain recombines TRBV4-2 with TRBJ2-7; 8 nucleotides agree with TRBD2. This CDR3 is 15 amino acids long. With V trimmed by 1 base and J by 4 bases, 6 bases remained unmatched. CDR1 is LGHNA, CDR2 YNFKEQ, per germline. As DNA, the CDR3 is TGTGCCAGCAGCCAAGGTGGACTAGCTGTTTACGAGCAGTACTTC. Protein product: CASSQGGLAVYEQYF.

The chain carries TRBV20-1 and TRBJ2-2; D ambiguous. V was clipped by 3 bases and J by 4 bases, with 6 bases between them. CDR1 and CDR2 from the germline V gene are DFQATT and SNEGSKA (reference sequence). This CDR3 contains 12 residues. CDR3 sequence: CSASPGTGELFF. Written as DNA, the CDR3 is TGCAGTGCTAGTCCAGGCACCGGGGAGCTGTTTTTT.

This clonotype was seen a handful of times. The genes are TRBV3-1 and TRBJ2-1; 11 bases agree with TRBD2. With 3 bases clipped from V and 4 bases from J, the junction kept 23 bases outside the gene matches. Per the germline V gene, CDR1 is LGHDT and CDR2 is YNNKEL (reference sequence). This CDR3 comprises 22 residues. DNA of the CDR3: TGTGCCAGCAGCCACAGCCCGGGCGGGCTAGCGGGGGGTACACGGAAGTACAATGAGCAGTTCTTC. Its protein is CASSHSPGGLAGGTRKYNEQFF.

This clonotype appeared a few times. This chain connects TRBV2 to TRBJ2-3; D may be TRBD1 (5 bases). Deletions cut 6 bases from V and 6 bases from J, with 16 bases between. In germline, CDR1 is SNHLY, CDR2 FYNNEI. The CDR3 contains 14 residues. This chain's CDR3 is CASRPLQGSDTQYF. CDR3 sequence (DNA): TGTGCCAGCAGACCCCTCCAGGGCTCCGATACGCAGTATTTT.

The table lists this clonotype with many counts. This chain links TRBV28 with TRBJ1-5, with 8 bases matching TRBD1. Unmatched junction bases numbered 3, after V lost 3 bases and J lost 5 bases. In germline, CDR1 is MDHEN, CDR2 SYDVKM. The CDR3 extends over 14 amino acids. CDR3 residues: CASSLAGGYQPQHF. CDR3 DNA: TGTGCCAGCAGTTTGGCAGGGGGCTATCAGCCCCAGCATTTT.

This chain uses TRBV28 with TRBJ1-2; 9 bases are a match to TRBD1. J lost 8 bases, V lost 2 bases, and 6 bases had no gene match. This CDR3 contains 14 residues. From germline, CDR1 is MDHEN and CDR2 SYDVKM. In nucleotides, the CDR3 is TGTGCCAGCAGTTTAGCCGGGACAGGGATCGGCTACACCTTC. Translated: CASSLAGTGIGYTF.

The chain employs TRBV5-1 and TRBJ2-2; the D gene is possibly TRBD2 (6 bases). The length of the CDR3 is 16 residues. Germline CDR1 is SGHRS and CDR2 is YFSETQ. Trimming left V 2 bases short and J 3 bases short, with 14 bases between. CDR3 DNA sequence: TGCGCCAGCAGCTTCTATGGCGGGGTCGACACCGGGGAGCTGTTTTTT. Protein sequence: CASSFYGGVDTGELFF.

This chain uses TRBV19 with TRBJ2-1; 12 bases align to TRBD2. V lost 3 bases to trimming and J lost 7 bases; unmatched junction nucleotides: 4. Germline V lookup: CDR1 LNHDA, CDR2 SQIVND (reference sequence). CDR3 size: 15 residues. The chain's CDR3 is CASSITSGRTNEQFF. DNA for the CDR3: TGTGCCAGTAGTATCACTAGCGGGAGGACGAATGAGCAGTTCTTC.

This clonotype was detected only a few times. The CDR3 nucleotides read TGCAGCGTTTCCACCAGCGCCGGAGCGGGAGGCGAGCAGTACTTC. It translates to CSVSTSAGAGGEQYF. The gene calls are TRBV29-1 and TRBJ2-7; 9 bases agree with TRBD2. Losses at the gene ends were 5 bases for V and 6 bases for J; bases not matched to a gene: 14. Germline V gives CDR1 SQVTM, CDR2 ANQGSEA. The CDR3 loop spans 15 amino acids.

This clonotype was seen a handful of times. The V and J genes are TRBV2 and TRBJ2-7; D not resolved. CDR3 length: 13 amino acids. The V end lost 8 bases, the J end lost 6 bases, and 17 bases lay between the germline ends. Germline CDR1 SNHLY, CDR2 FYNNEI. CDR3 loop: CASVRLPSSEQYF. CDR3 sequence (DNA): TGTGCCAGCGTAAGGTTGCCTTCGAGCGAGCAGTACTTC.

The rearrangement joins TRBV5-1 to TRBJ2-7; D might be TRBD2 (6 bases). CDR3 length equals 14 residues. V was pared by 0 bases and J by 5 bases, with 12 bases between. The germline CDR1 and CDR2 sequences are SGHRS and YFSETQ. The CDR3 loop reads CASSLGQGGDEQYF. Written as DNA, the CDR3 is TGCGCCAGCAGCTTGGGGCAGGGAGGCGACGAGCAGTACTTC.

The V call is TRBV4-3, the J call TRBJ2-3, with 8 bases matching TRBD2. The CDR3 length is 19 residues. CDR1 is LGHNA, CDR2 YSLEER, per germline. The ends lost 1 base at V and 3 bases at J; junction bases unmatched: 15. This CDR3 is CASSQAGPNGRAGTDTQYF. In nucleotides, the CDR3 is TGCGCCAGCAGCCAAGCTGGCCCCAACGGGAGGGCCGGAACAGATACGCAGTATTTT.

This clonotype has only a few counts. The rearrangement uses TRBV4-3 and TRBJ1-6; D is undetermined. This CDR3 contains 15 residues. With 0 bases removed from V and 9 bases from J, the gap between germline ends came to 12 bases. From germline, CDR1 is LGHNA and CDR2 YSLEER. The CDR3 sequence is CASSQEAGKGSPLHF. As DNA, the CDR3 is TGCGCCAGCAGCCAAGAGGCCGGGAAGGGTTCACCCCTCCACTTT.

In DNA form, the CDR3 reads TGTGCCAGCAGCCAAGGGACCACGAAATCACCCCTCCACTTT. This translates into CASSQGTTKSPLHF. This chain connects TRBV6-1 to TRBJ1-6, with D maybe TRBD1 (5 bases). The CDR3 runs to 14 residues. Trimming removed 6 bases at V and 10 bases at J, with 16 bases between. Germline loops: CDR1 MNHNS, CDR2 SASEGT.